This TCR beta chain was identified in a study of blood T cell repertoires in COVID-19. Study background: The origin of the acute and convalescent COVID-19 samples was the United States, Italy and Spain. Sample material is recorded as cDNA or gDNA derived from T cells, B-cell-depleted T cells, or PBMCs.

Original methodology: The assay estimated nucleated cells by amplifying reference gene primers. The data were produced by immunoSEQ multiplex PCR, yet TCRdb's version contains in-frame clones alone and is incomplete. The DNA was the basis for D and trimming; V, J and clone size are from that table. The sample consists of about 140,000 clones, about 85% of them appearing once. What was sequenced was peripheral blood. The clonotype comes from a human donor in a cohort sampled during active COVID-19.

The CDR3 DNA reads TGTGCCAGCAGTGACCCTCCGGGTACCAACTATGGCTACACCTTC. Amino acids: CASSDPPGTNYGYTF. V gene TRBV2 combines with J gene TRBJ1-2, with D uncertain. CDR1 SNHLY and CDR2 FYNNEI come from the germline V gene. Trimming shortened V by 3 bases and J by 2 bases, and 13 bases separated the two germline ends. The CDR3 has 15 amino acids.